This entry describes one TCR beta chain. One entry per CDR3 protein, called by TCRdb with MiXCR from the 5' RACE reads. The table includes 450,000 or so distinct CDR3 sequences, more than 13% detected once. V shed 6 bases and J 5 bases; nucleotides not matched to a gene: 7. The germline CDR1 and CDR2 sequences are SGHTA and FQGNSA. The CDR3 consists of 16 residues. The record originates from a study of identical twins. The same data also went into a second study, on yellow fever vaccine responses in identical twins.

This sequence originates from a young woman in good health. V and J are TRBV7-2 and TRBJ2-3; 14 bases line up with TRBD2. Sequencing input: CD4+ T cells sorted from blood. The CDR3 DNA sequence: TGTGCCAGCAGTCGCGGACTAGCGGGAGGAATAGATACGCAGTATTTT. It is translated as CASSRGLAGGIDTQYF. Combining the CDR3 with reference TRBV7-2 and TRBJ2-3 gives the whole variable domain GAGVSQSPSNKVTEKGKDVELRCDPISGHTALYWYRQSLGQGLEFLIYFQGNSAPDKSGLPSDRFSAERTGGSVSTLTIQRTQQEDSAVYLCASSRGLAGGIDTQYFGPGTRLTVL.